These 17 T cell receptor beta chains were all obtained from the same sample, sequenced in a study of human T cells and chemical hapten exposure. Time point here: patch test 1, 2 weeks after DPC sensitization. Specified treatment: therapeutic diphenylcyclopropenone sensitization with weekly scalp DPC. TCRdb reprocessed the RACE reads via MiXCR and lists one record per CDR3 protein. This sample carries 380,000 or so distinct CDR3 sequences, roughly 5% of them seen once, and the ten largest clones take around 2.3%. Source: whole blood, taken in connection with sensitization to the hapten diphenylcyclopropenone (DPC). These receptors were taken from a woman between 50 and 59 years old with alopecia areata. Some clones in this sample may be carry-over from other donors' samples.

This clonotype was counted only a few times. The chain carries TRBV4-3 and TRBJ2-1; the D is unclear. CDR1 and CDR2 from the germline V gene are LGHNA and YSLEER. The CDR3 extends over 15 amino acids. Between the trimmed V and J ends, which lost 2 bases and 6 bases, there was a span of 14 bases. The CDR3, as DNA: TGCGCCAGCAGCCAAAATCTCGACCCGGGCAATGAGCAGTTCTTC. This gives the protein CASSQNLDPGNEQFF.

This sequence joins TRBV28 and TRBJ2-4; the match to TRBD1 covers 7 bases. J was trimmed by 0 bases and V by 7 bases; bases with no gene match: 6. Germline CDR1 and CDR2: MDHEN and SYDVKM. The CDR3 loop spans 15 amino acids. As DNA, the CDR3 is TGTGCCAGCAATCCGACAGGGCCAGCCAAAAACATTCAGTACTTC. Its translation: CASNPTGPAKNIQYF.

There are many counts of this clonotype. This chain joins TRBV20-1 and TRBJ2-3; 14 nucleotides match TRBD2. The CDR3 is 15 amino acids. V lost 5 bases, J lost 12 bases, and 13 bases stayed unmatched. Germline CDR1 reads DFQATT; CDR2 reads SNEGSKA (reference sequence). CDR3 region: CSASPGTSGRPAQYF. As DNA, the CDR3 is TGCAGTGCTTCTCCGGGGACTAGCGGGAGACCCGCCCAGTATTTT.

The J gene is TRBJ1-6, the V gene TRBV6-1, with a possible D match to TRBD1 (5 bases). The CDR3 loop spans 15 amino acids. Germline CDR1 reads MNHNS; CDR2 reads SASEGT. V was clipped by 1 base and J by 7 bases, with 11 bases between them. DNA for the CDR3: TGTGCCAGCAGTGAAGGACAGTTTAAAAATTCACCCCTCCACTTT. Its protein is CASSEGQFKNSPLHF.

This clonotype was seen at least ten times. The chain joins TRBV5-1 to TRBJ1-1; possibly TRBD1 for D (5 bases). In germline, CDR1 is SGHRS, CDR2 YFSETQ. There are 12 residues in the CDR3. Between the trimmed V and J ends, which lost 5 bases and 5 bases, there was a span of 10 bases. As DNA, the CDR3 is TGCGCCAGCAGTCGTGGGACGACTGAAGCTTTCTTT. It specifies CASSRGTTEAFF.

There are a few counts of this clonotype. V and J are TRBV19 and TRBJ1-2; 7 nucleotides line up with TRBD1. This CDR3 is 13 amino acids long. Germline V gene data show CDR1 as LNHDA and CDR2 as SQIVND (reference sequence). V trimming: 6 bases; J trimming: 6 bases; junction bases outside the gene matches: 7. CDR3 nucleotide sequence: TGTGCCAGTAGGACGGGACAGTCTGATGGCTACACCTTC. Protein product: CASRTGQSDGYTF.

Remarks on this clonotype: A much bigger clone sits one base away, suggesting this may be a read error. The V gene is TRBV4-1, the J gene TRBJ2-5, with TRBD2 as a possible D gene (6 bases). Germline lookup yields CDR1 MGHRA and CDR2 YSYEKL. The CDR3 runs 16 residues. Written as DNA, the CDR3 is TGCGCCAGCAGCCAACCTTTGTCTAGCGCTCAAGAGGCCCAGTACTTC. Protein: CASSQPLSSAQEAQYF.

The CDR3 nucleotides read TGTGCCAGCAGTTTGCGGCAGAGCTATGGCTACACCTTC. The encoded protein is CASSLRQSYGYTF. This chain uses TRBV27 with TRBJ1-2, with D unclear. The germline V and J ends were trimmed by 3 bases and 4 bases, with 9 bases remaining between them. Germline lookup yields CDR1 MNHEY and CDR2 SMNVEV (reference sequence). The CDR3 is 13 residues long.

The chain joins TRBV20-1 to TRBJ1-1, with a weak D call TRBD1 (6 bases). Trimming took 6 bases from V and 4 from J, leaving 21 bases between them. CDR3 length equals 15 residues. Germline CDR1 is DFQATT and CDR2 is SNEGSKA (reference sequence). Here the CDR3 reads CSAPSGGASGTEAFF. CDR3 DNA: TGCAGTGCCCCTTCGGGGGGCGCATCGGGCACTGAAGCTTTCTTT.

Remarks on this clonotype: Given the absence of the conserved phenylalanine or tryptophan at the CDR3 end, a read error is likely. CDR3 nucleotide sequence: TGTGCCACCAGTCAAACAGTCTCCTACGAGCAGTACTTA. Encoded protein: CATSQTVSYEQYL. This chain connects TRBV24-1 to TRBJ2-7; no clear D gene. In germline, CDR1 is KGHDR, CDR2 SFDVKD. The V gene lost 6 bases and the J gene lost 0 bases, with 8 bases spanning the gap. CDR3 length: 13 residues.

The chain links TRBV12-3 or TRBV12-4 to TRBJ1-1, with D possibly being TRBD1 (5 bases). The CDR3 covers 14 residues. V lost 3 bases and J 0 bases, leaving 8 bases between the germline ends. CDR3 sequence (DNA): TGTGCCAGCAGTTTCTCCAGGGTGAACACTGAAGCTTTCTTT. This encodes CASSFSRVNTEAFF.

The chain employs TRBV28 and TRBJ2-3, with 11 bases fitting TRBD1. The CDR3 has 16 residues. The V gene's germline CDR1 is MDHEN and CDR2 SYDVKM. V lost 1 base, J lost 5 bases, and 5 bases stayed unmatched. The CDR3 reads CASSLSGQGGQDTQYF. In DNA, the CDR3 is TGTGCCAGCAGTTTATCGGGACAGGGGGGGCAAGATACGCAGTATTTT.

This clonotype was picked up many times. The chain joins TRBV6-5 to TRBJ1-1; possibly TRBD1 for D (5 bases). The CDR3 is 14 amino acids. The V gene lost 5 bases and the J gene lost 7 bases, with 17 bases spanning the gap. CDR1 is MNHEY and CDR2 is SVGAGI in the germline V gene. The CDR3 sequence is CASSLYGTQDEAFF. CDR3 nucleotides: TGTGCCAGCAGTCTTTACGGGACGCAAGATGAAGCTTTCTTT.

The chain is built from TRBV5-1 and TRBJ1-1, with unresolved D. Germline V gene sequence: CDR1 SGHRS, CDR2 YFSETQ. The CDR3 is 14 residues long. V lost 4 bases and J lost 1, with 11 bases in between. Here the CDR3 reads CASSRDLGNTEAFF. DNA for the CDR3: TGCGCCAGCAGCCGGGATTTGGGGAACACTGAAGCTTTCTTT.

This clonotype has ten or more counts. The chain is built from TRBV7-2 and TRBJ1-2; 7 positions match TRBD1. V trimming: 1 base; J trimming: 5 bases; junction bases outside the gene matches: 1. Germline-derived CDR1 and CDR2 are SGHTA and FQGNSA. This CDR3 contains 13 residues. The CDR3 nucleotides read TGTGCCAGCAGCTTAGAGGGGGCATATGGCTACACCTTC. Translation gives CASSLEGAYGYTF.

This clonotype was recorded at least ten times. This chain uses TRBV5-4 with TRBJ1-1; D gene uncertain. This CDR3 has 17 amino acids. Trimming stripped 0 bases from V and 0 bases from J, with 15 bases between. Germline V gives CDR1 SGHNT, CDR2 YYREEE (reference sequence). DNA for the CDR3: TGTGCCAGCAGCTTGGAGGGAGGGCGGCCATTGAACACTGAAGCTTTCTTT. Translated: CASSLEGGRPLNTEAFF.

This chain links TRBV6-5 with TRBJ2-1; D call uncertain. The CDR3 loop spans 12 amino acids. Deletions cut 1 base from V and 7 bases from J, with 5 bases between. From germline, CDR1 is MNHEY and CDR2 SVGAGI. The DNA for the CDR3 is TGTGCCAGCAGTTACTACGGGAATGAGCAGTTCTTC. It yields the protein CASSYYGNEQFF.